The entry below gives a single T cell receptor beta chain sequence along with its context. V was cut by 6 bases and J by 4 bases, with 13 bases left in between. CDR1 and CDR2 (germline): MNHEY, SVGEGT. CDR3 size: 13 residues. It was with a sample-barcoded 5' primer and a J-beta primer mix that a second PCR of about 6 to 11 cycles was run. From the 5' RACE reads, TCRdb called clonotypes with MiXCR, one entry per CDR3 protein. The data hold over 500,000 distinct CDR3 sequences, with over 40% observed a single time. The data derive from a study of blood T cells in healthy people across ages. It was roughly 10 milliliters of peripheral blood that were drawn from each donor.

The chain is built from TRBV6-2 or TRBV6-3 and TRBJ2-7; TRBD1 is a possible D gene (6 bases). The receptor's source is a woman older than 75 in good health. The material sequenced was blood. The CDR3 reads CASSRGHWYEQYF. CDR3 nucleotides: TGTGCCAGCAGCAGGGGACACTGGTACGAGCAGTACTTC.